The TCR beta chain described here comes from a study of cytomegalovirus exposure and HLA in healthy donors. In this sample, this clone turned up a few times. PCR employed 60 Vbeta and 13 Jbeta primers. TCRdb's table, derived via immunoSEQ multiplex PCR, lists solely in-frame clones and lacks some. The data show tens of thousands of clones, over 65% seen once. CDR3 length equals 15 residues. Germline assignment: CDR1 MDHEN and CDR2 SYDVKM. The trim removed 6 bases at V and 2 bases at J, leaving 7 bases unmatched. Sequencing was carried out using PBMCs. The chain couples TRBV28 to TRBJ2-7; TRBD1 aligns across 10 bases. This TCR came from a middle-aged woman in good health and CMV-seropositive. In DNA, the CDR3 is TGTGCCAGCAGACCTTCCGGGACAGGGGCCTACGAGCAGTACTTC. Protein sequence: CASRPSGTGAYEQYF.